This is a list of T cell receptor beta chains from one sample in a study of T cell repertoires in cytomegalovirus infection. TCRdb called the reads again in MiXCR, with one record for every CDR3 protein. The data hold hundreds of thousands of distinct CDR3 sequences, with around 10% observed a single time. The sample was PBMCs. All receptors come from a human donor in good health (CMV status not recorded). Some clones in this sample may be carry-over from other donors' samples. Each CDR3 is given with its conserved first and last residue. Fields, in order: CDR3 length, V gene, CDR3 protein.

len: 13; v_gene: TRBV7-2; CDR3aa: CASSWGASGVMYF
len: 15; v_gene: TRBV2; CDR3aa: CASSVTRGGTGELFF
len: 14; v_gene: TRBV28; CDR3aa: CASSSRDTQETQYF
len: 13; v_gene: TRBV27; CDR3aa: CASSSGVGGEAFF
len: 12; v_gene: TRBV20-1; CDR3aa: CSAPEQGGELFF
len: 16; v_gene: TRBV29-1; CDR3aa: CSVEGGAGGIQETQYF
len: 13; v_gene: TRBV27; CDR3aa: CASSSDRGYEQFF
len: 17; v_gene: TRBV28; CDR3aa: CASTSTGTGGSNYGYTF
len: 14; v_gene: TRBV7-9; CDR3aa: CASSLARGEDTQYF
len: 14; v_gene: TRBV6-2/TRBV6-3; CDR3aa: CASSFIPIYNEQFF
len: 13; v_gene: TRBV19; CDR3aa: CAISRGLDYGYTF
len: 11; v_gene: TRBV6-5; CDR3aa: CASRSQYEQFF
len: 13; v_gene: TRBV7-9; CDR3aa: CASSLAGLDGYTF
len: 13; v_gene: TRBV19; CDR3aa: CASSHGRDQPQHF